This T cell receptor (beta chain) was sequenced for a study of STAT5B mutations in CD4+ large granular lymphocyte leukemia. About the research overall: Among healthy controls, a particular HLA allele went with more CDR3 'QG' motifs.

To note about this clone: No antigen is known for it.

Authors' analysis steps: Lowest detectable productive clonotype frequency was 2.59 x 10-5. Only in-frame clones appear in the TCRdb table, and some are missing; sequencing was by immunoSEQ multiplex PCR. The V and J calls and clone size come from that table; D and trimming were worked out from the DNA. Of about 38,000 clones in the sample, roughly 85% are singletons; the top ten hold 1% to 1.5%. Study-wide findings and caveats: Main leukemic clonotypes were patient-specific, but around 25% appeared at low frequency elsewhere.

The sequence was collected from a human donor in good health. Sequenced material: CD4+ T cells from blood buffy coats.

The CDR3 here is CASSFRSSGNTIYF. The CDR3 DNA reads TGTGCCAGTAGTTTCCGGAGCTCTGGAAACACCATATATTTT. The chain joins TRBV19 to TRBJ1-3, with D unresolved. The CDR3 spans 14 residues. Germline V gene sequence: CDR1 LNHDA, CDR2 SQIVND (reference sequence). Trimming took 5 bases from V and 0 from J, leaving 8 bases between them.